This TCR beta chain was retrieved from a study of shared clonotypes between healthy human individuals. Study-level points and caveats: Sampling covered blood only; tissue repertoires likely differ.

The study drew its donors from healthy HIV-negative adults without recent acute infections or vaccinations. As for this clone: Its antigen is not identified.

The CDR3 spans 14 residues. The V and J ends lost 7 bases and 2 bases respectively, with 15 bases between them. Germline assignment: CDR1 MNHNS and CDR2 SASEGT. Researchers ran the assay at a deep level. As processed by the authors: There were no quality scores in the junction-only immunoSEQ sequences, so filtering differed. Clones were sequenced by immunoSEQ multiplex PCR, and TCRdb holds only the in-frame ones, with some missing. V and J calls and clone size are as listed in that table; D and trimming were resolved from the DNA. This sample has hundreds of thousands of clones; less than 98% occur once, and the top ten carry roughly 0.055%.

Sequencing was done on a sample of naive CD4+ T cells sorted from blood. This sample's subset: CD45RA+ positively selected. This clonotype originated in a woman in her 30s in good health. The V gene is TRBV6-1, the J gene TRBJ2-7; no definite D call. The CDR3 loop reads CASTYPGEAYEQYF. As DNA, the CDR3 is TGTGCCAGCACCTACCCTGGTGAAGCCTACGAGCAGTACTTC.